Reported below is one T cell receptor (beta chain). The clone's antigen remains unknown. Base qualities are not provided; no much larger clone lies one nucleotide away. The entry originates in a study of T cell repertoires in cytomegalovirus infection (dated by TCRdb to the late 2010s). General notes on the study: The HLA type of each donor mattered for the analysis, because public TCR beta signatures pointed to carriage of CMV infection along with the matching HLA type.

TCRdb names Illumina HiSeq 1500 as the instrument used. In TCRdb, the public reads were trimmed at Q25 with fastp and aligned with MiXCR, with productive beta chains retained. CDR3 protein duplicates are merged, each entry listing the most common genes and DNA. For this sample there are approximately 170,000 distinct CDR3 sequences; about 15% appear just once. 15% to 20% of the sample is held by the ten biggest clonotypes. CDR1 and CDR2 are drawn from the germline V gene: SGHVS, FQNEAQ. The CDR3 measures 14 amino acids from cysteine to phenylalanine. CDR3 DNA only is kept here, 42 bases in frame from base 1. Germline trimming amounts to 5 bases on V and 3 bases on J, with 4 as the count of junction bases outside the gene matches. Study-level results and caveats: The ex vivo response was dominated by HLA-C-restricted CMV-specific TCR beta clonotypes, and the single most frequent clonotype in two of eight donors was supplied by these HLA-C-restricted clonotypes. In both this cohort and an independent cohort of a few hundred donors, the cumulative frequency of public TCR beta family members distinguished carriers of CMV infection plus the relevant HLA type.

The sequence is built from TRBV7-8 and TRBJ2-7, with TRBD1 matching 10 junction bases. The TCR originated in a human donor in good health (CMV status not recorded). Some clones in this sample may be carry-over from other donors' samples. Sequencing was performed on CD8+ T cells from PBMCs. The nucleotide sequence reads as follows: TGTGCCAGCAGCATGTGGACAGGGGGCTACGAGCAGTACTTC. The encoded protein is CASSMWTGGYEQYF.